This record looks at one T cell receptor beta chain sequence and its context. Authors' analysis steps: Amplification of reference gene primers was used by the study to estimate nucleated cell counts. The method was immunoSEQ multiplex PCR; TCRdb's version includes in-frame clones alone and lacks a portion of them. V, J and clone size are taken as reported in that table, and D and trimming were inferred from the DNA itself. The data contain fewer than 150,000 clones, around nine tenths of them singletons. The data derive from a study of blood T cell repertoires in COVID-19. Looked up from germline, CDR1 is SGDLS and CDR2 is YYNGEE. The CDR3 is 13 amino acids. V gave up 2 bases and J gave up 8 bases; unmatched junction bases: 4.

The clonotype originates from a woman between 50 and 59 years old with active or convalescent COVID-19. The specimen sequenced was peripheral blood. This chain joins TRBV9 and TRBJ2-1, with TRBD2 matching 7 bases. As DNA, the CDR3 is TGTGCCAGCAGCGTGGCTAGCGGCTATGAGCAGTTCTTC. Protein product: CASSVASGYEQFF. The full variable domain, its missing parts supplied by reference TRBV9 and TRBJ2-1, is DSGVTQTPKHLITATGQRVTLRCSPRSGDLSVYWYQQSLDQGLQFLIQYYNGEERAKGNILERFSAQQFPDLHSELNLSSLELGDSALYFCASSVASGYEQFFGPGTRLTVL.